This T cell receptor (delta chain) derives from a study of gammadelta T cells in human blood. This clone is judged medium-sized. TCRdb re-called clones from the RT-PCR reads via CATT. Of around 1,000 delta-chain clones in the sample, about 20% were seen once. The CDR3 is 15 amino acids. Germline assignment: CDR1 GEAIGNYY and CDR2 EKD. The germline V and J ends were trimmed by 0 bases and 8 bases, with 10 bases remaining between them. This chain uses TRDV2 with TRDJ3; D is possibly TRDD3 (6 bases). Sequencing was done on a sample of Vgamma9Vdelta2 gamma-delta T cells from fetal blood. The receptor was isolated from a human fetus. The CDR3 loop is CACDTVGDHTRQMFF. Written as DNA, the CDR3 is TGTGCCTGTGACACCGTAGGGGATCACACCCGACAGATGTTTTTC.